The next 7 T cell receptor beta chains were all read from a single sample in a study of shared clonotypes between healthy human individuals. The assay was immunoSEQ multiplex PCR, and TCRdb's table has in-frame clones only and misses some. The sample includes 400,000 to 500,000 clones, approximately 79% of them seen just once. The sequencing sample was made of PBMCs. The receptors derive from a woman between 40 and 50 years old in good health. Some clones in this sample may be carry-over from other donors' samples.

V usage is TRBV10-3 and J usage is TRBJ1-1; D remains ambiguous. From germline, CDR1 is ENHRY and CDR2 SYGVKD. Deletions cut 0 bases from V and 9 bases from J, with 14 bases between. The CDR3 length is 14 residues. CDR3 sequence: CAISESVGSVKAFF. CDR3 DNA: TGTGCCATCAGTGAGTCGGTGGGGTCAGTTAAAGCTTTCTTT.

The chain links TRBV16 to TRBJ1-4; the D is unclear. Germline V gene lookup returns CDR1 KGHSY and CDR2 FQNENV. Trimming took 3 bases from V and 0 from J, leaving 11 bases between them. The CDR3 runs to 16 residues. The CDR3 DNA reads as TGTGCCAGCAGCCACAACGCTAGGGCAACTAATGAAAAACTGTTTTTT. It translates to CASSHNARATNEKLFF.

The chain links TRBV14 to TRBJ1-3; D is unclear. This CDR3 comprises 15 residues. Germline values: CDR1 SGHDN, CDR2 FVKESK. V lost 2 bases to trimming and J lost 5 bases, with 13 bases between them. The CDR3 nucleotides are TGTGCCAGCAGCCAACCGACTGGGTTTAGAAACACCATATATTTT. Protein: CASSQPTGFRNTIYF.

The rearrangement links TRBV28 to TRBJ2-7; D is possibly TRBD2 (6 bases). V gave up 6 bases and J gave up 3 bases, with 18 bases separating them. The length of the CDR3 is 15 residues. Germline CDR1 and CDR2: MDHEN and SYDVKM. This CDR3 reads CASRGDGSVLYEQYF. The CDR3 region has the DNA TGTGCCAGCAGGGGTGACGGGAGTGTCCTCTACGAGCAGTACTTC.

This rearrangement joins TRBV6-5 to TRBJ2-7; D uncertain. The germline CDR1 and CDR2 sequences are MNHEY and SVGAGI. V lost 8 bases and J lost 2, with 16 bases in between. This CDR3 comprises 14 residues. The CDR3 DNA reads as TGTGCCAGCTCAACCCCCGGACGGGCCTACGAGCAGTACTTC. Its translation: CASSTPGRAYEQYF.

This chain connects TRBV4-3 to TRBJ1-1, with a tentative D call TRBD1 (5 bases). The germline V gene encodes CDR1 LGHNA and CDR2 YSLEER. V was trimmed by 0 bases and J by 4 bases, leaving 9 bases between them. The length of the CDR3 is 14 residues. The CDR3 is CASSQDWGSTEAFF. In DNA form, the CDR3 reads TGCGCCAGCAGCCAAGATTGGGGGAGCACTGAAGCTTTCTTT.

The V call is TRBV5-1, the J call TRBJ2-4; a possible D gene is TRBD1 (6 bases). CDR1 SGHRS and CDR2 YFSETQ come from the germline V gene. The V gene lost 0 bases and the J gene lost 7 bases, with 11 bases spanning the gap. The CDR3 consists of 14 residues. This chain's CDR3 is CASSLGPTGNIQYF. The DNA of the CDR3 is TGCGCCAGCAGCTTGGGACCTACAGGGAACATTCAGTACTTC.